The clone carrying this T cell receptor (beta chain) appeared a single time. The antigen is unknown. Other DNA sequences in the sample encode the same CDR3. V dropped 4 bases and J dropped 0 bases, with 8 bases sitting between them. The CDR3 is 14 residues long. Germline-derived CDR1 and CDR2 are SGHDN and FVKESK. The data were taken from a study of T cell responses to AZD1222 COVID-19 vaccine. Study results and limitations: AZD1222 recipients seropositive at baseline numbered only 5 to 7. There were repertoire samples only from the period after the peak T cell response.

The assay was immunoSEQ multiplex PCR, and TCRdb's table has in-frame clones only and misses some. The table lists about 150,000 clones, less than 95% of them singletons. The sample consisted of peripheral blood, taken on day 0 of AZD1222 vaccination. J is TRBJ2-3 and V is TRBV14; D may be TRBD2 (5 bases). This clonotype was sampled from an adult in good health. CDR3 in DNA: TGTGCCAGCAGCCCCCGGACTAGCACAGATACGCAGTATTTT. It is translated as CASSPRTSTDTQYF. Supplemented by reference TRBV14 and TRBJ2-3, the full variable domain reads EAGVTQFPSHSVIEKGQTVTLRCDPISGHDNLYWYRRVMGKEIKFLLHFVKESKQDESGMPNNRFLAERTGGTYSTLKVQPAELEDSGVYFCASSPRTSTDTQYFGPGTRLTVL.